These 29 T cell receptor beta chains were all obtained from the same sample, sequenced in a study of CD8 T cells in Susac syndrome. Random hexamers primed reverse transcription of roughly 0.5 to 1 ug RNA. TCRdb passed the immunoSEQ multiplex PCR reads through MiXCR, listing each CDR3 protein once. The sample lists some 190,000 distinct CDR3 sequences, about 94% occurring once. The source material was CD4+ T cells from PBMCs. The receptor source for this set is a human donor in good health.

The chain couples TRBV19 to TRBJ2-3; 11 bases match TRBD1. The germline gives CDR1 LNHDA, CDR2 SQIVND (reference sequence). V shed 6 bases and J 4 bases; nucleotides not matched to a gene: 6. The CDR3 runs to 15 residues. CDR3 nucleotide sequence: TGTGCCAGTAGCCAGAGGACAGGGGGCGCAGATACGCAGTATTTT. This sequence encodes CASSQRTGGADTQYF.

Details on this clonotype: Relative to the germline gene, one junction end is altered; a read error may explain this. The chain couples TRBV7-3 to TRBJ2-5; 9 bases are shared with TRBD1. The CDR3 runs 16 residues. Per the germline V gene, CDR1 is SGHTA and CDR2 is FQGTGA. In DNA, the CDR3 is TGTGCCAGCAGCGTAACAGGCACAGGGGGCCTGGAGACCCAGTACTTC. This translates into CASSVTGTGGLETQYF. The full variable domain, with the rest looked up from reference TRBV7-3 and TRBJ2-5, is GAGVSQTPSNKVTEKGKYVELRCDPISGHTALYWYRQSLGQGPEFLIYFQGTGAADDSGLPNDRFFAVRPEGSVSTLKIQRTERGDSAVYLCASSVTGTGGLETQYFGPGTRLLVL.

The genes are TRBV9 and TRBJ2-2; unclear D gene. V dropped 2 bases and J dropped 8 bases, with 10 bases sitting between them. Germline values: CDR1 SGDLS, CDR2 YYNGEE. The CDR3 length is 13 residues. CDR3 residues: CASSVMGLGELFF. Written as DNA, the CDR3 is TGTGCCAGCAGCGTTATGGGGTTGGGGGAGCTGTTTTTT.

The chain has TRBV7-9 and TRBJ1-1; 8 bases agree with TRBD1. This CDR3 contains 14 residues. Germline CDR1 reads SEHNR; CDR2 reads FQNEAQ (reference sequence). With 3 bases clipped from V and 4 bases from J, the junction kept 4 bases outside the gene matches. CDR3 in DNA: TGTGCCAGCAGCTTTACAGGGGGGATCACTGAAGCTTTCTTT. Encoded protein: CASSFTGGITEAFF.

The table lists this clonotype with a count of one. V and J are TRBV19 and TRBJ1-5, with TRBD1 identical over 7 bases. The trim removed 5 bases at V and 4 bases at J, leaving 8 bases unmatched. Germline values: CDR1 LNHDA, CDR2 SQIVND (reference sequence). CDR3 length equals 15 residues. The CDR3 here is CASSPTGQQNQPQHF. CDR3 coding DNA: TGTGCCAGTAGTCCAACGGGACAGCAGAATCAGCCCCAGCATTTT.

The chain uses TRBV19 and TRBJ1-2; D is unclear. CDR1 LNHDA and CDR2 SQIVND come from the germline V gene (reference sequence). Trimming cost V 10 bases and J 3 bases, with 12 bases left between them. The CDR3 length is 12 residues. The CDR3 is CATQRQDYGYTF. The CDR3, as DNA: TGTGCCACTCAGCGGCAGGACTATGGCTACACCTTC.

The V call is TRBV18, the J call TRBJ2-1; perhaps TRBD2 as D (6 bases). CDR1 and CDR2 (germline): KGHSH, LQKENI. The V end lost 5 bases, the J end lost 0 bases, and 14 bases lay between the germline ends. This CDR3 is built from 16 residues. CDR3 sequence (DNA): TGTGCCAGCTCATCCTCCTACGGGGGCTCCTACAATGAGCAGTTCTTC. It translates to CASSSSYGGSYNEQFF.

In this sample, this clonotype turned up a few times. The chain employs TRBV28 and TRBJ1-5; no definite D call. CDR3 length equals 13 residues. CDR1 is MDHEN and CDR2 is SYDVKM in the germline V gene. V lost 6 bases and J 2 bases, leaving 8 bases between the germline ends. The CDR3, as DNA: TGTGCCAGCAGGTCCACGGGCAATCAGCCCCAGCATTTT. Residues: CASRSTGNQPQHF.

The V call is TRBV5-1, the J call TRBJ2-1; 15 nucleotides agree with TRBD2. Germline CDR1 and CDR2: SGHRS and YFSETQ. J lost 5 bases, V lost 4 bases, and 13 bases had no gene match. CDR3 length: 19 amino acids. Here the CDR3 DNA reads TGCGCCAGCAGCAGCCTGACGGGACTAGCGGGGGGTCCCCACAATGAGCAGTTCTTC. As protein: CASSSLTGLAGGPHNEQFF.

This rearrangement joins TRBV29-1 to TRBJ2-5, with D possibly TRBD2 on 6 matching bases. The germline V and J ends were trimmed by 8 bases and 5 bases, with 18 bases remaining between them. The CDR3 length is 13 residues. Germline lookup yields CDR1 SQVTM and CDR2 ANQGSEA. CDR3 protein: CSPSRAGRETQYF. CDR3 coding DNA: TGCAGCCCGAGTAGGGCAGGGAGGGAGACCCAGTACTTC.

The genes are TRBV27 and TRBJ1-1, with a tentative D call TRBD1 (5 bases). The V end lost 5 bases, the J end lost 4 bases, and 17 bases lay between the germline ends. CDR3 length: 15 residues. CDR1 is MNHEY, CDR2 SMNVEV, per germline (reference sequence). The CDR3 DNA follows: TGTGCCAGCAGTCCCCTTGACAGATTCTCCACTGAAGCTTTCTTT. Translated, it gives CASSPLDRFSTEAFF.

V usage is TRBV25-1 and J usage is TRBJ2-6; D remains ambiguous. Germline V gene lookup returns CDR1 MGHDK and CDR2 SYGVNS. This CDR3 spans 15 amino acids. Trimming took 6 bases from V and 2 from J, leaving 11 bases between them. CDR3 protein: CASRPVGTGANVLTF. The CDR3 nucleotides are TGTGCCAGCAGGCCTGTGGGAACTGGGGCCAACGTCCTGACTTTC.

The chain carries TRBV29-1 and TRBJ1-3, with D uncertain. V was trimmed by 8 bases and J by 4 bases, leaving 9 bases between them. CDR3 length: 11 amino acids. Per germline, CDR1 SQVTM and CDR2 ANQGSEA. CDR3 protein: CSCLLGNTIYF. For the CDR3, the DNA is TGCAGCTGCTTATTGGGAAACACCATATATTTT.

This chain joins TRBV7-9 and TRBJ2-7; 10 nucleotides match TRBD2. The V segment lost 5 bases and the J segment 4 bases; nucleotides outside the gene matches: 5. The CDR3 runs 14 residues. Germline CDR1 is SEHNR and CDR2 is FQNEAQ (reference sequence). This CDR3 is CASSILAGEYEQYF. The CDR3 coding sequence is TGTGCCAGCAGCATCCTAGCGGGGGAATACGAGCAGTACTTC.

This sequence joins TRBV12-3 or TRBV12-4 and TRBJ2-5; D possibly corresponds to TRBD2 (5 bases). V lost 6 bases to trimming and J lost 5 bases, with 13 bases between them. This CDR3 has 13 residues. CDR3 DNA sequence: TGTGCCAGCAGAATAACTAGTGACGAGACCCAGTACTTC. Its protein is CASRITSDETQYF.

The chain links TRBV7-2 to TRBJ2-4, with D perhaps matching TRBD1 (5 bases). This CDR3 is built from 14 residues. The V end lost 5 bases, the J end lost 8 bases, and 16 bases lay between the germline ends. Germline V gene lookup returns CDR1 SGHTA and CDR2 FQGNSA. The CDR3 region is CASSPGPRVDIQYF. The CDR3 bases are TGTGCCAGCAGCCCAGGCCCCAGGGTGGACATTCAGTACTTC.

This clonotype was observed once. V usage is TRBV20-1 and J usage is TRBJ1-5; D uncertain. The CDR3 consists of 14 residues. Trimming pared 3 bases from V and 0 bases from J, leaving 9 bases between. The germline V gene has CDR1 DFQATT and CDR2 SNEGSKA (reference sequence). The CDR3 DNA follows: TGCAGTGCTAGGGTCGGATATAGCAATCAGCCCCAGCATTTT. Translated: CSARVGYSNQPQHF.

The chain links TRBV5-1 to TRBJ1-1; D possibly corresponds to TRBD1 (5 bases). The germline gives CDR1 SGHRS, CDR2 YFSETQ. The V and J ends lost 6 bases and 4 bases respectively, with 19 bases between them. The CDR3 totals 15 residues. The CDR3 protein is CASKGEVRGITEAFF. The CDR3 region has the DNA TGCGCCAGCAAAGGGGAAGTTCGGGGTATCACTGAAGCTTTCTTT.

The genes are TRBV12-3 or TRBV12-4 and TRBJ2-1; D possibly corresponds to TRBD2 (7 bases). V lost 7 bases to trimming and J lost 9 bases, with 22 bases between them. The CDR3 length is 15 residues. The CDR3 nucleotides read TGTGCCAGCACCTTCAGCCCAAGGGGGGGCGGTGAGCAGTTCTTC. Amino acids: CASTFSPRGGGEQFF.

J is TRBJ1-1 and V is TRBV9, with TRBD1 as a possible D gene (5 bases). Trimming took 3 bases from V and 2 from J, leaving 8 bases between them. CDR1 SGDLS and CDR2 YYNGEE come from the germline V gene. This CDR3 is 13 amino acids long. The CDR3 nucleotides are TGTGCCAGCAGCGGACAGATTAACACTGAAGCTTTCTTT. It is translated as CASSGQINTEAFF.

Only a few counts were recorded for this clonotype. This chain uses TRBV5-1 with TRBJ2-7, with D possibly being TRBD2 (6 bases). This CDR3 region has 13 residues. Trimming left V 4 bases short and J 4 bases short, with 12 bases between. Germline V lookup: CDR1 SGHRS, CDR2 YFSETQ. As DNA, the CDR3 is TGCGCCAGCAGCGGGGACGGGGGTTACGAGCAGTACTTC. Its translation: CASSGDGGYEQYF. The whole variable domain, filled in from reference TRBV5-1 and TRBJ2-7, reads KAGVTQTPRYLIKTRGQQVTLSCSPISGHRSVSWYQQTPGQGLQFLFEYFSETQRNKGNFPGRFSGRQFSNSRSEMNVSTLELGDSALYLCASSGDGGYEQYFGPGTRLTVT.

This chain links TRBV30 with TRBJ1-1; 7 bases are shared with TRBD1. The trim removed 2 bases at V and 5 bases at J, leaving 5 bases unmatched. The CDR3 totals 13 residues. CDR1 and CDR2 from the germline V gene are GTSNPN and SVGIG (reference sequence). CDR3 sequence: CAWSPGGETEAFF. The CDR3 DNA reads TGTGCCTGGAGTCCAGGGGGGGAGACTGAAGCTTTCTTT.

The rearrangement links TRBV18 to TRBJ1-4, with 8 bases matching TRBD1. Looked up from germline, CDR1 is KGHSH and CDR2 is LQKENI. Trimming took 5 bases from V and 4 from J; bases not matched to a gene: 6. The CDR3 totals 15 residues. The CDR3 coding sequence is TGTGCCAGCTCAATAAGACAGGGGAATAATGAAAAACTGTTTTTT. Amino acids: CASSIRQGNNEKLFF.

The chain is built from TRBV24-1 and TRBJ2-1; 9 positions agree with TRBD2. Germline CDR1 reads KGHDR; CDR2 reads SFDVKD. V trimming: 0 bases; J trimming: 10 bases; junction bases outside the gene matches: 9. The CDR3 is 16 amino acids. CDR3 in amino acids: CATSDLQAGGRREQFF. In DNA, the CDR3 is TGTGCCACCAGTGATTTGCAGGCGGGGGGGAGGCGCGAGCAGTTCTTC.

The CDR3 spells CASSLGVSKNIQYF. The DNA for the CDR3 is TGCGCCAGCAGCCTCGGTGTATCCAAAAACATTCAGTACTTC. The chain recombines TRBV5-1 with TRBJ2-4; D remains unclear. The CDR3 consists of 14 residues. Germline assignment: CDR1 SGHRS and CDR2 YFSETQ. The V gene lost 4 bases and the J gene lost 2 bases, with 10 bases spanning the gap.

This chain links TRBV7-9 with TRBJ2-1, with 7 bases identical to TRBD1. V trimming: 5 bases; J trimming: 0 bases; junction bases outside the gene matches: 4. Germline CDR1 and CDR2: SEHNR and FQNEAQ (reference sequence). CDR3 length: 15 residues. The CDR3 is CASSLGTDSYNEQFF. CDR3 nucleotides: TGTGCCAGCAGCCTAGGGACAGACTCCTACAATGAGCAGTTCTTC.

This clonotype was seen a few times. V and J are TRBV29-1 and TRBJ2-7; D is uncertain. The length of the CDR3 is 10 residues. Trimming took 4 bases from V and 3 from J, leaving 4 bases between them. The germline V gene has CDR1 SQVTM and CDR2 ANQGSEA. CDR3 in DNA: TGCAGCGTTGGCGGCTACGAGCAGTACTTC. As protein: CSVGGYEQYF.

The chain has TRBV6-5 and TRBJ2-7, with D possibly being TRBD1 (5 bases). The CDR3 runs to 14 residues. Germline CDR1 reads MNHEY; CDR2 reads SVGAGI. Trimming removed 0 bases at V and 3 bases at J, with 9 bases between. The CDR3 nucleotides read TGTGCCAGCAGTTACTCAGACAGAGACTACGAGCAGTACTTC. Translated, it gives CASSYSDRDYEQYF.

V gene TRBV28 combines with J gene TRBJ1-4, with D perhaps TRBD1 (5 bases). The germline V and J ends were trimmed by 5 bases and 11 bases, with 21 bases remaining between them. The CDR3 consists of 15 residues. CDR1 MDHEN and CDR2 SYDVKM come from the germline V gene. CDR3 nucleotide sequence: TGTGCCAGCAGTCCCCCGGGGCAGGGACTTGAGAAACTGTTTTTT. Its protein product is CASSPPGQGLEKLFF.